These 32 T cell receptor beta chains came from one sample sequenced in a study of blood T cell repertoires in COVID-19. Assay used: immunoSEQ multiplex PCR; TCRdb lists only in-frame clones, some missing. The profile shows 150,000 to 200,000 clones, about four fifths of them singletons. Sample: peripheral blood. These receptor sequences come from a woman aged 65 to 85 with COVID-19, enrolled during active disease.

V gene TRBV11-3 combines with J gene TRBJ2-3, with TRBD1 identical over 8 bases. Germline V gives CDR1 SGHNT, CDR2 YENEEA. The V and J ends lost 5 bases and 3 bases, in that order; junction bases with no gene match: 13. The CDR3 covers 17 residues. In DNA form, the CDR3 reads TGTGCCAGCAGCATGAACCGCGGACAGGGTTCGACAGATACGCAGTATTTT. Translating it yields CASSMNRGQGSTDTQYF.

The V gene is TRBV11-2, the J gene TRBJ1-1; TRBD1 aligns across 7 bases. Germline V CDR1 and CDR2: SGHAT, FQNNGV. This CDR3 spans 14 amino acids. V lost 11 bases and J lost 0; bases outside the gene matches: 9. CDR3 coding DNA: TGTGCCTCGAAACCGGGACAGATGAACACTGAAGCTTTCTTT. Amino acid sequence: CASKPGQMNTEAFF.

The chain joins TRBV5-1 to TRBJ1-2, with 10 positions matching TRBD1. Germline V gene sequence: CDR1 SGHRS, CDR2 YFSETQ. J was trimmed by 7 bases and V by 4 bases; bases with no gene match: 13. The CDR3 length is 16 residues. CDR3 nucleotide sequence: TGCGCCAGCAGCGCCAATCCCGGGACAGGGGCCCCTGGCTACACCTTC. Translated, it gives CASSANPGTGAPGYTF. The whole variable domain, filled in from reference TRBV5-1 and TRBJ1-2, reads KAGVTQTPRYLIKTRGQQVTLSCSPISGHRSVSWYQQTPGQGLQFLFEYFSETQRNKGNFPGRFSGRQFSNSRSEMNVSTLELGDSALYLCASSANPGTGAPGYTFGSGTRLTVV.

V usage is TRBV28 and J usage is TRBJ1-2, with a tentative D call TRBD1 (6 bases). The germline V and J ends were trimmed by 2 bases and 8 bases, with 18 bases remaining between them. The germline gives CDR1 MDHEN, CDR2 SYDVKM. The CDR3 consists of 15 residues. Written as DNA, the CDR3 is TGTGCCAGCAGTTTAGACGGGACACTACGGACCGGCTACACCTTC. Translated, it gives CASSLDGTLRTGYTF.

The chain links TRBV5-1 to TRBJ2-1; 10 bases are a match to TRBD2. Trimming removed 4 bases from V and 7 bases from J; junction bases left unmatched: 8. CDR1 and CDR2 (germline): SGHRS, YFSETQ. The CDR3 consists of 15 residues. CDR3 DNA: TGCGCCAGCAGCCCACGAGCGGGAGGGCCGAATGAGCAGTTCTTC. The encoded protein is CASSPRAGGPNEQFF.

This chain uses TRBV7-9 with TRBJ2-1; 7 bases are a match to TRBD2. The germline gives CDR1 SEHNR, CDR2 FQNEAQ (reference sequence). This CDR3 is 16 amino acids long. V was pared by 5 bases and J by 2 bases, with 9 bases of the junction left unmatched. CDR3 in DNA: TGTGCCAGCAGCCCGAGGACTAGTAGGACCTACAATGAGCAGTTCTTC. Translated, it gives CASSPRTSRTYNEQFF.

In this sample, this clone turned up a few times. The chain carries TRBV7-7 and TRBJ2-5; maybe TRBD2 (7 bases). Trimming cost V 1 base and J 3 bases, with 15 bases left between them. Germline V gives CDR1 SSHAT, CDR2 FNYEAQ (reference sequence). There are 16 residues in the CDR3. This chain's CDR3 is CASSLDTSAGEETQYF. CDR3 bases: TGTGCCAGCAGCTTAGACACTAGCGCAGGGGAAGAGACCCAGTACTTC.

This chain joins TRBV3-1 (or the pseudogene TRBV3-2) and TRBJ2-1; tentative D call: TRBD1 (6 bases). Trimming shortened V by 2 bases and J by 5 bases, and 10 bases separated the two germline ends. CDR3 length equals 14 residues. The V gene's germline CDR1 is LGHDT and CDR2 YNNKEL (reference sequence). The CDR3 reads CASSQRGNDNEQFF. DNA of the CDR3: TGTGCCAGCAGCCAAAGGGGGAATGACAATGAGCAGTTCTTC.

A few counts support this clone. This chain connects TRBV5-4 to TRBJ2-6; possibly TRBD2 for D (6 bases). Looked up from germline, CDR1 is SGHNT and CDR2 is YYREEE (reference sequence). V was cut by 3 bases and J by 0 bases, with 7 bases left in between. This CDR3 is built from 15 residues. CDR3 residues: CASSWGGSGANVLTF. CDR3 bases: TGTGCCAGCAGCTGGGGAGGCTCTGGGGCCAACGTCCTGACTTTC.

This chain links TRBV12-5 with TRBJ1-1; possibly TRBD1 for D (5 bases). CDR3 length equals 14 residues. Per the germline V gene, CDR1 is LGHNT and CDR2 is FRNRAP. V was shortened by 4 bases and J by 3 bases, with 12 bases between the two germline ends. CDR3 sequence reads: CASGWDFPHTEAFF. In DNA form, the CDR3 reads TGTGCTAGTGGTTGGGACTTTCCCCACACTGAAGCTTTCTTT.

In DNA form, the CDR3 reads TGCAGCGTTGTGTTCCTTGAGACCCAGTACTTC. Translating gives CSVVFLETQYF. The chain joins TRBV29-1 to TRBJ2-5; D is undetermined. The germline gives CDR1 SQVTM, CDR2 ANQGSEA. Trimming left V 4 bases short and J 5 bases short, with 8 bases between. This CDR3 contains 11 residues.

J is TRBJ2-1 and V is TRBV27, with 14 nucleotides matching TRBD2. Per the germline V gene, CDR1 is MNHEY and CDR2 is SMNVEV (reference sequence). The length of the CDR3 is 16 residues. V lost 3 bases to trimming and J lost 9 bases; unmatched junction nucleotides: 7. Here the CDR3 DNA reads TGTGCCAGCAGTTTGCCCGGGACTAGCGGGAGCAGTGAGCAGTTCTTC. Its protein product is CASSLPGTSGSSEQFF.

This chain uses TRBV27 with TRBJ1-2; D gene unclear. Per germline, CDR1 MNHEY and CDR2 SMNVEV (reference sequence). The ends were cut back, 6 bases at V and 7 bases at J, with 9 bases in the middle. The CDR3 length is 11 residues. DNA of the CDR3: TGTGCCAGCAGGGCCTCCTTTGGCTACACCTTC. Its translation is CASRASFGYTF.

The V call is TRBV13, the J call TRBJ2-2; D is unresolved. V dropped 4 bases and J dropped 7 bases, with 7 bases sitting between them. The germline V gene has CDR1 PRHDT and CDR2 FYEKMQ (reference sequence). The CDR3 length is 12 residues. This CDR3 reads CASSYRSGELFF. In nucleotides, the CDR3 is TGTGCCAGCAGCTATAGGAGCGGGGAGCTGTTTTTT.

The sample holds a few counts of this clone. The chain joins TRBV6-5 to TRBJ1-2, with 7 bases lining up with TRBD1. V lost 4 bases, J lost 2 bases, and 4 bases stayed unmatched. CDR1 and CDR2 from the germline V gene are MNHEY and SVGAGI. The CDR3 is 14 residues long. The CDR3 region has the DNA TGTGCCAGCAGTTTGGACAGGTTAAACTATGGCTACACCTTC. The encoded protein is CASSLDRLNYGYTF.

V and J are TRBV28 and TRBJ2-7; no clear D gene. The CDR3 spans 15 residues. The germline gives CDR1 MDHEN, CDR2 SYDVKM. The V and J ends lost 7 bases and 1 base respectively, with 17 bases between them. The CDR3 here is CASTTPGAGSYEQYF. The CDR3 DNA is TGTGCCAGCACTACCCCCGGTGCCGGGTCCTACGAGCAGTACTTC.

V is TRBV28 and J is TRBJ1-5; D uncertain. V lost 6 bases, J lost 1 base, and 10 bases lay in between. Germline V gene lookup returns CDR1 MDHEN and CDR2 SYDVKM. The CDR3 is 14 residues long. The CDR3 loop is CASSPIGSNQPQHF. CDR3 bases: TGTGCCAGCAGCCCCATCGGGAGCAATCAGCCCCAGCATTTT.

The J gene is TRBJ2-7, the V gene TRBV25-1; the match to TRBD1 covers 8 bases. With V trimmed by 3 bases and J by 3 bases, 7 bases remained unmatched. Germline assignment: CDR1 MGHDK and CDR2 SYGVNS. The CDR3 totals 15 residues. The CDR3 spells CASSDAGGVVYEQYF. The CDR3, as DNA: TGTGCCAGCAGTGATGCAGGGGGCGTCGTCTACGAGCAGTACTTC.

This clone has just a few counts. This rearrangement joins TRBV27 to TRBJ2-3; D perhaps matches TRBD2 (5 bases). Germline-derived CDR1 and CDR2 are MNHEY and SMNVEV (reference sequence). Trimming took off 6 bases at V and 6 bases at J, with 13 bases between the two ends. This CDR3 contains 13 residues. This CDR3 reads CASSPRGPDTQYF. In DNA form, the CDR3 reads TGTGCCAGCAGCCCTCGAGGGCCCGATACGCAGTATTTT.

This CDR3 is CASSLLLGPYEQYF. The CDR3 DNA follows: TGTGCCAGCAGCTTGTTACTAGGGCCCTACGAGCAGTACTTC. This sequence joins TRBV7-2 and TRBJ2-7, with a tentative D call TRBD2 (5 bases). V gave up 3 bases and J gave up 2 bases, with 11 bases separating them. The CDR3 length is 14 residues. CDR1 is SGHTA and CDR2 is FQGNSA in the germline V gene.

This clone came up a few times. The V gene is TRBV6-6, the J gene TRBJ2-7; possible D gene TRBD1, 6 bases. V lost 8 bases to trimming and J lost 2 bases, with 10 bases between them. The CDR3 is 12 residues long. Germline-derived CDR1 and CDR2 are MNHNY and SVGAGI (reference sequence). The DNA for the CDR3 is TGTGCCAGCCCAGGGGTTACCTACGAGCAGTACTTC. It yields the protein CASPGVTYEQYF.

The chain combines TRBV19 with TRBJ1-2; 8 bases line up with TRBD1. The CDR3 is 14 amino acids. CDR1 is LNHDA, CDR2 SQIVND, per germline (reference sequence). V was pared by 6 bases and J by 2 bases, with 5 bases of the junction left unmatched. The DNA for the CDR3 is TGTGCCAGTAGGAGGGACAGGTCCAACTATGGCTACACCTTC. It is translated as CASRRDRSNYGYTF.

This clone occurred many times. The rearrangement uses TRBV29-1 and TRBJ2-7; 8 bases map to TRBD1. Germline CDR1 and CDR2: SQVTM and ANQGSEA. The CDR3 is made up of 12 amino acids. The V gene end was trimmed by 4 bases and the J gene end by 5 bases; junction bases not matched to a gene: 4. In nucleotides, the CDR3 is TGCAGCGTTGTGTACAGGGGGAACGAGCAGTACTTC. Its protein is CSVVYRGNEQYF.

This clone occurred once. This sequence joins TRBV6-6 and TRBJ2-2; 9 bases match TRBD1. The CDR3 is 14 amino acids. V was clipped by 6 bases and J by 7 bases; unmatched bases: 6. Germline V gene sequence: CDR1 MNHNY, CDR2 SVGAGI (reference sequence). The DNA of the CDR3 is TGTGCCAGCAGCAAACAGGGGGCGGTCGGGGAGCTGTTTTTT. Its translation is CASSKQGAVGELFF.

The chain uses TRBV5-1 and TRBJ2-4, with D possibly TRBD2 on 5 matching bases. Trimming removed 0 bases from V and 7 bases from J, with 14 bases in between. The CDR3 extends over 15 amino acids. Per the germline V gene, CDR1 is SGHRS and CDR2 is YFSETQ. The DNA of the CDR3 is TGCGCCAGCAGCTTGGGCCACGGGGAAAAGAACATTCAGTACTTC. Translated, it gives CASSLGHGEKNIQYF.

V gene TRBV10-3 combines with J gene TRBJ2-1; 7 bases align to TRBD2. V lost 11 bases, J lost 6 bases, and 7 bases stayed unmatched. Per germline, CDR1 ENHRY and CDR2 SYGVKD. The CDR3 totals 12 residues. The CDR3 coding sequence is TGTGCCTCGGGACTACTAATCAATGAGCAGTTCTTC. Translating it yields CASGLLINEQFF.

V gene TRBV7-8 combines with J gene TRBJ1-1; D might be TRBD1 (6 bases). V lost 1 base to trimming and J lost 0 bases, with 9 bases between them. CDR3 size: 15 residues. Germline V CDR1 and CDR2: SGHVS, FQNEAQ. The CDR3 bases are TGTGCCAGCAGCTTAGTAGGACAGCTGAACACTGAAGCTTTCTTT. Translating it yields CASSLVGQLNTEAFF.

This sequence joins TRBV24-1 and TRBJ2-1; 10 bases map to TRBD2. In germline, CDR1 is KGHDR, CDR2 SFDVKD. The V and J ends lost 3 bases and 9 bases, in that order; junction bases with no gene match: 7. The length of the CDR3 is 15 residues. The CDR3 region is CATSDARTSGGEQFF. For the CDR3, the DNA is TGTGCCACCAGTGATGCGCGGACTAGCGGCGGTGAGCAGTTCTTC.

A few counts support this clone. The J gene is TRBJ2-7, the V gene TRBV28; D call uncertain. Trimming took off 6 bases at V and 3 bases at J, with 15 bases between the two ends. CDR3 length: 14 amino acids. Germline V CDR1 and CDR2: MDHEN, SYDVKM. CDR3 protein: CASSRLATGYEQYF. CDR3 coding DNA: TGTGCCAGCAGCCGTCTCGCGACGGGCTACGAGCAGTACTTC. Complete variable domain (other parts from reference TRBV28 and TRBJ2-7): DVKVTQSSRYLVKRTGEKVFLECVQDMDHENMFWYRQDPGLGLRLIYFSYDVKMKEKGDIPEGYSVSREKKERFSLILESASTNQTSMYLCASSRLATGYEQYFGPGTRLTVT.

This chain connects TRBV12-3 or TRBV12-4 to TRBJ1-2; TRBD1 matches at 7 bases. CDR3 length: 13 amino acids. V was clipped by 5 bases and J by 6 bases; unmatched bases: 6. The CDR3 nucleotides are TGTGCCAGCAGTCACAGGGGAACCCATGGCTACACCTTC. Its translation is CASSHRGTHGYTF.

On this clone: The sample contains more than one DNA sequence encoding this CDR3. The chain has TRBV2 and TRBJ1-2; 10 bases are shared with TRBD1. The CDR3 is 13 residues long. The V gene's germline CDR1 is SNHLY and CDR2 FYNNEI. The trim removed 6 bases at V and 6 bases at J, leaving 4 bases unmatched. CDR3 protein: CASSPGQGNGYTF. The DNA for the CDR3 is TGTGCCAGCAGCCCGGGACAGGGGAATGGCTACACCTTC.

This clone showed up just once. The CDR3 bases are TGTGCCACCAGCAGAGAGCTCAGACAGCCTGAAGCTTTCTTT. It codes for CATSRELRQPEAFF. This chain joins TRBV15 and TRBJ1-1; tentative D call: TRBD1 (5 bases). Germline V gene data show CDR1 as LNHNV and CDR2 as YYDKDF (reference sequence). V shed 0 bases and J shed 6 bases, with 11 bases lying between them. There are 14 residues in the CDR3. Based on the CDR3 plus reference TRBV15 and TRBJ1-1, the full variable domain is DAMVIQNPRYQVTQFGKPVTLSCSQTLNHNVMYWYQQKSSQAPKLLFHYYDKDFNNEADTPDNFQSRRPNTSFCFLDIRSPGLGDTAMYLCATSRELRQPEAFFGQGTRLTVV.